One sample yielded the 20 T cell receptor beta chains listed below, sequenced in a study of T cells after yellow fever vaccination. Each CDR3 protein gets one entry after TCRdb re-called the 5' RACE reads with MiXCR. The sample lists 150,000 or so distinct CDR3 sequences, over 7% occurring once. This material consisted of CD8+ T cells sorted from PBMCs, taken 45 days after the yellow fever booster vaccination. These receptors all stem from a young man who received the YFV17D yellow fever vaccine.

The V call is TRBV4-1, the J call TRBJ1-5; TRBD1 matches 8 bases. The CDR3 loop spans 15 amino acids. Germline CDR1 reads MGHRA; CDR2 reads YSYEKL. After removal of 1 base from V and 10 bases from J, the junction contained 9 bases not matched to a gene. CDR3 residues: CASSQVATGVEPQHF. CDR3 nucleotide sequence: TGCGCCAGCAGCCAAGTCGCGACAGGGGTCGAACCCCAGCATTTT.

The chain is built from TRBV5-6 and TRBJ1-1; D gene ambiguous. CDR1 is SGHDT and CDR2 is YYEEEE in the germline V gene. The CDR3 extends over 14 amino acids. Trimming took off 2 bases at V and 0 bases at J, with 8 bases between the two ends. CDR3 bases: TGTGCCAGCAGCTTTTTCCAGGTGAACACTGAAGCTTTCTTT. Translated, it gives CASSFFQVNTEAFF.

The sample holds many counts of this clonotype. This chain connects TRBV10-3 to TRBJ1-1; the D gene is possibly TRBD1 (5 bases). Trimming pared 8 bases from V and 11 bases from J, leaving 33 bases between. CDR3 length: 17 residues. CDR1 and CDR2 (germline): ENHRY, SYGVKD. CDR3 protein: CAIQDSGSPGRRKGAFF. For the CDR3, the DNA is TGTGCCATCCAGGACTCCGGGTCCCCTGGCAGAAGGAAGGGGGCTTTCTTT.

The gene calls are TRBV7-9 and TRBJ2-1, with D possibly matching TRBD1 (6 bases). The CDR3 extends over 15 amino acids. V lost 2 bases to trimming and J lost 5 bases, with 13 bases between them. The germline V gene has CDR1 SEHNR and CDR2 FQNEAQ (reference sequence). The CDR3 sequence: CASSLQGQANNEQFF. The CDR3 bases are TGTGCCAGCAGCTTACAGGGACAAGCCAACAATGAGCAGTTCTTC.

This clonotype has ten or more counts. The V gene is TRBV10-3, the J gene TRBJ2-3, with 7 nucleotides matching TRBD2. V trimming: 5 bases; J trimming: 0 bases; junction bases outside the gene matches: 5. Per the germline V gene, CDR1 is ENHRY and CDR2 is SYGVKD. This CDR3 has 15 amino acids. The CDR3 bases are TGTGCCATCAGTAGCGGGGCATTTAGCACAGATACGCAGTATTTT. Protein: CAISSGAFSTDTQYF.

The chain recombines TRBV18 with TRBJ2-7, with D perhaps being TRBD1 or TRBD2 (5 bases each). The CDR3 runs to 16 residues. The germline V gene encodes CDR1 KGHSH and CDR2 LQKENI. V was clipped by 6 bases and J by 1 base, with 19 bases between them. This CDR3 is CASSPGEGLGSYEQYV. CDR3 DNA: TGTGCCAGCTCTCCAGGCGAGGGGCTTGGGTCCTACGAGCAGTACGTC.

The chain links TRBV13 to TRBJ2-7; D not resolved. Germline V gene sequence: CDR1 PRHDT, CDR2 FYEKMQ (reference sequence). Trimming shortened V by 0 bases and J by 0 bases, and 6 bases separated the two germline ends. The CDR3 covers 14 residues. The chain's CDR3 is CASSLGTISYEQYF. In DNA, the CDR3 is TGTGCCAGCAGCTTAGGTACAATCTCCTACGAGCAGTACTTC.

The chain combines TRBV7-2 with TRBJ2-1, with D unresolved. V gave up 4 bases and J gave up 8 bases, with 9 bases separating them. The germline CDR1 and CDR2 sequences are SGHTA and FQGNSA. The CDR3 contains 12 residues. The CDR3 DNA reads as TGTGCCAGCAGCTCCACTATCCATGAGCAGTTCTTC. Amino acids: CASSSTIHEQFF.

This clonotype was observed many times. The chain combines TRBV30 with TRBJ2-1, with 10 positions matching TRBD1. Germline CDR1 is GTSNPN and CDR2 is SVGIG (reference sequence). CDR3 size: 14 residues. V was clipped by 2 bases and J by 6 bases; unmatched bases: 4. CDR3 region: CAWSLGTGVNEQFF. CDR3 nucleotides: TGTGCCTGGAGTCTAGGGACAGGGGTCAATGAGCAGTTCTTC.

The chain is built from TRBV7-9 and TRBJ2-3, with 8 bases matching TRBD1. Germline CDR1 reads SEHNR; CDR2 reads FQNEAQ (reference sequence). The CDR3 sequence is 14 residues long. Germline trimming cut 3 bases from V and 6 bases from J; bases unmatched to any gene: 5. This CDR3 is CASSLDRASDTQYF. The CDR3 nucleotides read TGTGCCAGCAGCTTGGACAGGGCCTCGGATACGCAGTATTTT. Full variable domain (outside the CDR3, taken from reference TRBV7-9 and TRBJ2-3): DTGVSQNPRHKITKRGQNVTFRCDPISEHNRLYWYRQTLGQGPEFLTYFQNEAQLEKSRLLSDRFSAERPKGSFSTLEIQRTEQGDSAMYLCASSLDRASDTQYFGPGTRLTVL.

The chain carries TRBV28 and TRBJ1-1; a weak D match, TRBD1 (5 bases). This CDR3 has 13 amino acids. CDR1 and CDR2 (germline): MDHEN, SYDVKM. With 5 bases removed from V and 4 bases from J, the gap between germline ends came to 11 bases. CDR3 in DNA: TGTGCCAGCAGTCCGGGACGATTCACTGAAGCTTTCTTT. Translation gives CASSPGRFTEAFF.

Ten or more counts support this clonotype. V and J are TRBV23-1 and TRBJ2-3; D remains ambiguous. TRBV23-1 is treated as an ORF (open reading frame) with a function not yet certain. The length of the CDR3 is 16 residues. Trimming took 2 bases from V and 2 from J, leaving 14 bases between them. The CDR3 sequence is CASSQPGVVYTDTQYF. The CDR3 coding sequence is TGCGCCAGCAGTCAACCCGGAGTTGTCTACACAGATACGCAGTATTTT.

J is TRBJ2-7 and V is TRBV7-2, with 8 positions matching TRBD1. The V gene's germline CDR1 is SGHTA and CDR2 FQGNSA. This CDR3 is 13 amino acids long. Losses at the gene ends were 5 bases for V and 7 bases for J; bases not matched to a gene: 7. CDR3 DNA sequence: TGTGCCAGCAGCAGACAGGGGAGGCGGGAGCAGTACTTC. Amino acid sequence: CASSRQGRREQYF. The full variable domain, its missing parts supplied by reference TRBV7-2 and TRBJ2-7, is GAGVSQSPSNKVTEKGKDVELRCDPISGHTALYWYRQSLGQGLEFLIYFQGNSAPDKSGLPSDRFSAERTGGSVSTLTIQRTQQEDSAVYLCASSRQGRREQYFGPGTRLTVT.

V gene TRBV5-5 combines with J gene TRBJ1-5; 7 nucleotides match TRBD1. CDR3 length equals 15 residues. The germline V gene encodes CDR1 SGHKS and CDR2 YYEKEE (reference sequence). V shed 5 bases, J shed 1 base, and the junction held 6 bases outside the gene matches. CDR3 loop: CASRVGTASNQPQHF. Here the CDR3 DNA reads TGTGCCAGCAGGGTAGGGACAGCCAGCAATCAGCCCCAGCATTTT.

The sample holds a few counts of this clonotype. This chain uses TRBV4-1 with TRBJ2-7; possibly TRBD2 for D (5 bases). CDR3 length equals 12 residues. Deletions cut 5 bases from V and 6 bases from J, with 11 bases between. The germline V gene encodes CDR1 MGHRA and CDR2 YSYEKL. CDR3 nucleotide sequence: TGCGCCAGCAGCGTGAGCGGTGGCGAGCAGTACTTC. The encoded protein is CASSVSGGEQYF.

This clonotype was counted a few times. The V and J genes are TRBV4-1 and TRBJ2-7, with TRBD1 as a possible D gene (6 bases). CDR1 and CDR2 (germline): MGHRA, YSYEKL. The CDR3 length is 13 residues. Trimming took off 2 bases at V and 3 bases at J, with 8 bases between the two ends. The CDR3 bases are TGCGCCAGCAGCCAAAAACAGGGCTACGAGCAGTACTTC. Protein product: CASSQKQGYEQYF.

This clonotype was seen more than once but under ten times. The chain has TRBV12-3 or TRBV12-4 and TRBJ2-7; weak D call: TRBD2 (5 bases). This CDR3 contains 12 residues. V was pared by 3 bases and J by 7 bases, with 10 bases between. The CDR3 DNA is TGTGCCAGCAGTTTGGTGCCGGGAGAGCAGTACTTC. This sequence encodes CASSLVPGEQYF.

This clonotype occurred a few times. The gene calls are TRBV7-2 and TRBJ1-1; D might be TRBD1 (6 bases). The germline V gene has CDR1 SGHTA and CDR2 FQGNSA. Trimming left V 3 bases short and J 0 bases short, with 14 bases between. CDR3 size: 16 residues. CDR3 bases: TGTGCCAGCAGCTTGGGGGGGCCCGTAATGAACACTGAAGCTTTCTTT. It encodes CASSLGGPVMNTEAFF.

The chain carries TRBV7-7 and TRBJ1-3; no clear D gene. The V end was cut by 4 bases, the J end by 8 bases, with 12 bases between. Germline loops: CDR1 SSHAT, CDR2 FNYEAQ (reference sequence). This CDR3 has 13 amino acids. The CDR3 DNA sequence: TGTGCCAGCAGCTCGGGATTATCCGACACCATATATTTT. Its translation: CASSSGLSDTIYF.

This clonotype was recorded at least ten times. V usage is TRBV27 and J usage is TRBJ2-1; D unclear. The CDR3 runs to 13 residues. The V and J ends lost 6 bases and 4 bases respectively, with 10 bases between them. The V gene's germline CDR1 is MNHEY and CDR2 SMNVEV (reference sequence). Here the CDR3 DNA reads TGTGCCAGCAGCTTGGACGGTTACAATGAGCAGTTCTTC. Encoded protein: CASSLDGYNEQFF.